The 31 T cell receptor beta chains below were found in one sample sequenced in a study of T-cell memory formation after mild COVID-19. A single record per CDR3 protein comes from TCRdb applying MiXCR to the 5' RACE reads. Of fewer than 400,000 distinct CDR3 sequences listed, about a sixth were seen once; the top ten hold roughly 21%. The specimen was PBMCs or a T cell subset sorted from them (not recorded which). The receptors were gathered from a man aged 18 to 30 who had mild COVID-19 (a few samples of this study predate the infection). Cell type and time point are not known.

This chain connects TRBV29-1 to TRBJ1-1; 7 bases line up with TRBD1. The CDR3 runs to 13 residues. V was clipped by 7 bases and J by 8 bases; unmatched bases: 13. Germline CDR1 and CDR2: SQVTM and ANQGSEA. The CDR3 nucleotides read TGCAGCGGAAATGGGGGGCCGGACAGGGAAGCTTTCTTT. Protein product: CSGNGGPDREAFF. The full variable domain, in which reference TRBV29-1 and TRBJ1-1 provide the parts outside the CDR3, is SAVISQKPSRDICQRGTSLTIQCQVDSQVTMMFWYRQQPGQSLTLIATANQGSEATYESGFVIDKFPISRPNLTFSTLTVSNMSPEDSSIYLCSGNGGPDREAFFGQGTRLTVV.

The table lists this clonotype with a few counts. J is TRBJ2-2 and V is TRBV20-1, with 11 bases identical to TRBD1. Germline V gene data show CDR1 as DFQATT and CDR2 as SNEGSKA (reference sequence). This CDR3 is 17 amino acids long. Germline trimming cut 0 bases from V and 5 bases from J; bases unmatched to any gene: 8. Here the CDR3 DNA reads TGCAGTGCTAGAGACCTCGCCGGGACAGGGGGGACCGGGGAGCTGTTTTTT. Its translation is CSARDLAGTGGTGELFF.

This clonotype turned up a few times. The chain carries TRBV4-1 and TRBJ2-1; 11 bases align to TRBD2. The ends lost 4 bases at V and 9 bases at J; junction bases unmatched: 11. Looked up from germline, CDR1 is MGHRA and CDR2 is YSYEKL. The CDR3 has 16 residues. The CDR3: CASSPFSGGAVFEQFF. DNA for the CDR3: TGCGCCAGCAGCCCCTTTAGCGGGGGGGCCGTTTTTGAGCAGTTCTTC.

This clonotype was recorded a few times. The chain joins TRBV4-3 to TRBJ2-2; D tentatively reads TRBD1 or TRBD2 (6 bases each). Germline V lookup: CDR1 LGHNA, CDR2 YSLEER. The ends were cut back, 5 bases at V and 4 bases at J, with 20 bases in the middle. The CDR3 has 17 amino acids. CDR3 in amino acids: CASSSQVGGGGTGELFF. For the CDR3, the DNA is TGCGCCAGCAGCAGCCAGGTGGGGGGCGGCGGCACCGGGGAGCTGTTTTTT.

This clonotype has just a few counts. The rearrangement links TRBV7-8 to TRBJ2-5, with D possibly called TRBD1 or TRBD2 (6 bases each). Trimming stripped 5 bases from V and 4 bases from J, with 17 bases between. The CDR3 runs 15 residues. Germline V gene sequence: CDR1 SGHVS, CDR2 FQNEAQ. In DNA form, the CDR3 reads TGTGCCAGCAGCACCGAAAGAGGGGGGAGAGAGACCCAGTACTTC. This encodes CASSTERGGRETQYF.

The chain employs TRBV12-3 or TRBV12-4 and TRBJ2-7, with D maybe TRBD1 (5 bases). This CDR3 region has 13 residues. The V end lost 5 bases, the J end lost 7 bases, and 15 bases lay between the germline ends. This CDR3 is CASSLREFGEQYF. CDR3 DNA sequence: TGTGCCAGCAGTCTCAGGGAATTCGGTGAGCAGTACTTC.

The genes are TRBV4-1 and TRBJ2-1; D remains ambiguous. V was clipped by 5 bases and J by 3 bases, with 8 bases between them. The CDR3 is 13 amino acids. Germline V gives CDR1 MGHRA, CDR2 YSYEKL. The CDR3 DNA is TGCGCCAGCAGCTCCGCCGACTACAATGAGCAGTTCTTC. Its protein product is CASSSADYNEQFF.

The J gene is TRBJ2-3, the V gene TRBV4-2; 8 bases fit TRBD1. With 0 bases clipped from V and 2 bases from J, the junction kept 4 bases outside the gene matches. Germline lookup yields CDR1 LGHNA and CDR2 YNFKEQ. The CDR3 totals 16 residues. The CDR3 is CASSQDPGQDTDTQYF. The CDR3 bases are TGTGCCAGCAGCCAAGATCCGGGACAGGACACAGATACGCAGTATTTT.

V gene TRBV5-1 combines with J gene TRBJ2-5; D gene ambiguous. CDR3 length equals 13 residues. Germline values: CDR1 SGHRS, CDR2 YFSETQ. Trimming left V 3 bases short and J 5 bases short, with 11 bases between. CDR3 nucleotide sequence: TGCGCCAGCAGCTCGTCCCTTAGTGAGACCCAGTACTTC. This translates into CASSSSLSETQYF.

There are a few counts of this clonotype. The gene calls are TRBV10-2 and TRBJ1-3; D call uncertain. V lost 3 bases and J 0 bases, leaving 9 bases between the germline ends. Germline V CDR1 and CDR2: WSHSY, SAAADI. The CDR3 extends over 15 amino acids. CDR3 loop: CASSDVSVSGNTIYF. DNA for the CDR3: TGCGCCAGCAGTGATGTCAGCGTCTCTGGAAACACCATATATTTT.

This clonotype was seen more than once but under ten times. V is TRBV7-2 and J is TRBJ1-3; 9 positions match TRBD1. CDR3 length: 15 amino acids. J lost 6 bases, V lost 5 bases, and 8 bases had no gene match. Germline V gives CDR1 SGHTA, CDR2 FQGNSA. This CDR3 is CASSLRDREINTIYF. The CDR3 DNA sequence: TGTGCCAGCAGCCTCCGGGACAGGGAAATAAACACCATATATTTT.

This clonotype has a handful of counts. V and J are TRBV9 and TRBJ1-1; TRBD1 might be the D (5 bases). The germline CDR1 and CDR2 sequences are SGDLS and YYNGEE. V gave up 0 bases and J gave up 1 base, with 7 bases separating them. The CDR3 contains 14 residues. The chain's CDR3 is CASSVGRGNTEAFF. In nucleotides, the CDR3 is TGTGCCAGCAGCGTAGGGAGGGGGAACACTGAAGCTTTCTTT.

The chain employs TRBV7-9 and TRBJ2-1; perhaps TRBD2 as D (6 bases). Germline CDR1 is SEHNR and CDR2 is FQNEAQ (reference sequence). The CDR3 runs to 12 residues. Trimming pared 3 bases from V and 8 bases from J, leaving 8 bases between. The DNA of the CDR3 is TGTGCCAGCAGCTTTTCGGGGGATGAGCAGTTCTTC. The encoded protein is CASSFSGDEQFF.

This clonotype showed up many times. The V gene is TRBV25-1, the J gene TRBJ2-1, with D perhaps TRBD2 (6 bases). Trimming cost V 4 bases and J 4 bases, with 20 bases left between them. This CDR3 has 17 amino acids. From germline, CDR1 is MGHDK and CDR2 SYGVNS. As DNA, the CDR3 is TGTGCCAGCAGTGCCCCTACGGGGCGGGGAGGTTACAATGAGCAGTTCTTC. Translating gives CASSAPTGRGGYNEQFF. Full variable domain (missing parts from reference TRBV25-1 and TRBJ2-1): EADIYQTPRYLVIGTGKKITLECSQTMGHDKMYWYQQDPGMELHLIHYSYGVNSTEKGDLSSESTVSRIRTEHFPLTLESARPSHTSQYLCASSAPTGRGGYNEQFFGPGTRLTVL.

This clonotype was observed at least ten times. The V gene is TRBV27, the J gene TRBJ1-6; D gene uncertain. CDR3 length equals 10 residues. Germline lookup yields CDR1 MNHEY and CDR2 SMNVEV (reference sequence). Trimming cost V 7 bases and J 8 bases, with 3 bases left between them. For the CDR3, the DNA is TGTGCCAGCACGGATTCACCCCTCCACTTT. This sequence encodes CASTDSPLHF.

The CDR3 reads CASSSPWTGGEQYV. CDR3 nucleotide sequence: TGTGCCAGCAGCTCCCCGTGGACAGGAGGTGAGCAGTACGTC. The rearrangement uses TRBV7-9 and TRBJ2-7; TRBD1 aligns across 7 bases. Germline CDR1 SEHNR, CDR2 FQNEAQ (reference sequence). The CDR3 is 14 residues long. V trimming: 4 bases; J trimming: 7 bases; junction bases outside the gene matches: 10.

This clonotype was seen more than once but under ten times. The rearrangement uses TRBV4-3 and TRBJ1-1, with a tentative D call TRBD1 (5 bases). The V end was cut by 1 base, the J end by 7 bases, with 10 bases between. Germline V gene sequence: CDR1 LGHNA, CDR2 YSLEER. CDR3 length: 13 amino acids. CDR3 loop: CASSQGQKGEAFF. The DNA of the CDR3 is TGCGCCAGCAGCCAAGGACAGAAGGGTGAAGCTTTCTTT.

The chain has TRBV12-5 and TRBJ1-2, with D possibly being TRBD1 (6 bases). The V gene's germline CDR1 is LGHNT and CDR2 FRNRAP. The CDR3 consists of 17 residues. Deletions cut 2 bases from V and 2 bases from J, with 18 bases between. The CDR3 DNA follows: TGTGCTAGTGGTTTGCTAGTCGAGGGCAGGGGCAACTATGGCTACACCTTC. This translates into CASGLLVEGRGNYGYTF.

The CDR3 region is CASSVTGGNYEQYF. The CDR3 nucleotides are TGTGCCAGCAGCGTGACAGGGGGGAACTACGAGCAGTACTTC. The V gene is TRBV9, the J gene TRBJ2-7; 9 bases are shared with TRBD1. This CDR3 is built from 14 residues. The J segment lost 3 bases and the V segment lost 2 bases, leaving 3 bases of the junction unmatched. Germline lookup yields CDR1 SGDLS and CDR2 YYNGEE.

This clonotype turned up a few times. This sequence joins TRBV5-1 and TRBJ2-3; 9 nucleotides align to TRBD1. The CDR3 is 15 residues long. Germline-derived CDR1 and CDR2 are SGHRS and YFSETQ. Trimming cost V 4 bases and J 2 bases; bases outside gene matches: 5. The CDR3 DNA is TGCGCCAGCAGCGGGACAGGGCCCCTCACAGATACGCAGTATTTT. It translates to CASSGTGPLTDTQYF.

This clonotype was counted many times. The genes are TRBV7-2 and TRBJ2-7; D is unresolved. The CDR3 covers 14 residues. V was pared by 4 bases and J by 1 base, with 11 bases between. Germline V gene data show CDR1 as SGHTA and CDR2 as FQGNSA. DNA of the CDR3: TGTGCCAGCAGCTACTGGGCCTTATCCTACGAGCAGTACTTC. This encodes CASSYWALSYEQYF.

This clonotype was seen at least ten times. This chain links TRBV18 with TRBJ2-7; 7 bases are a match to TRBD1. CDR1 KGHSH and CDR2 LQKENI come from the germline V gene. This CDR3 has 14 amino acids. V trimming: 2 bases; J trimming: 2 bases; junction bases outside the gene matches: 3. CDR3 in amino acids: CASSPRQGTYEQYF. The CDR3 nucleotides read TGTGCCAGCTCACCAAGACAGGGAACCTACGAGCAGTACTTC.

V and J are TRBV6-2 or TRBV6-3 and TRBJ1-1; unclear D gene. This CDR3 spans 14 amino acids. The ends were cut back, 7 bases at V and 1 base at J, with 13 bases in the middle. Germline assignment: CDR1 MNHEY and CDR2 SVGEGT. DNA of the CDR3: TGTGCCAGCATTCCGAGACGGGGGAACACTGAAGCTTTCTTT. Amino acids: CASIPRRGNTEAFF.

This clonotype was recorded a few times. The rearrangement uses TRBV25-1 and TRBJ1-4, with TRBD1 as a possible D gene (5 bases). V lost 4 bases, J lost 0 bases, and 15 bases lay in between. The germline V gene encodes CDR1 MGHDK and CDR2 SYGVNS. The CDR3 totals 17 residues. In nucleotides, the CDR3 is TGTGCCAGCAGTGGAGGGGTCTTAGCTGCAACTAATGAAAAACTGTTTTTT. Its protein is CASSGGVLAATNEKLFF.

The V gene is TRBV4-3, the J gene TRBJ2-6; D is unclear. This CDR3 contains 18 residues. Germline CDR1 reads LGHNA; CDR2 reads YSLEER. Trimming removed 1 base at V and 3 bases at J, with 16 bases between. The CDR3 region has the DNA TGCGCCAGCAGCCAAGTCGAAAGCCTGGCGGTTGGGGCCAACGTCCTGACTTTC. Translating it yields CASSQVESLAVGANVLTF.

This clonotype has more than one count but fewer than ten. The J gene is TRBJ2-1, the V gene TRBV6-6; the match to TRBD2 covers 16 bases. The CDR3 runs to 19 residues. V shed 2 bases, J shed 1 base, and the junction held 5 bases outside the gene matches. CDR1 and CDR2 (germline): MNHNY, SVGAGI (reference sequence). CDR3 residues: CASSYLGLAGGLSYNEQFF. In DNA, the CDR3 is TGTGCCAGCAGTTACCTGGGACTAGCGGGGGGGCTATCCTACAATGAGCAGTTCTTC.

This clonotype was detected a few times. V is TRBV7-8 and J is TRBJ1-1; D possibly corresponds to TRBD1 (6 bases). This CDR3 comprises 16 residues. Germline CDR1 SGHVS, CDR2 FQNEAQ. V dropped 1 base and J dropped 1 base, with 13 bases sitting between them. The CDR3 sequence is CASSLGAGTRNTEAFF. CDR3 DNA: TGTGCCAGCAGCTTAGGGGCCGGGACACGGAACACTGAAGCTTTCTTT.

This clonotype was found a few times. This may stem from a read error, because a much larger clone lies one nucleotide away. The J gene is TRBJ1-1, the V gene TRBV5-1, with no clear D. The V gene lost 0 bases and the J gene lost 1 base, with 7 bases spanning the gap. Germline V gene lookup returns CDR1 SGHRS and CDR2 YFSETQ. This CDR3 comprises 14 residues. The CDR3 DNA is TGCGCCAGCAGCTTGGACACCTCGAACACTGAAGCTTTCTTT. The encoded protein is CASSLDTSNTEAFF.

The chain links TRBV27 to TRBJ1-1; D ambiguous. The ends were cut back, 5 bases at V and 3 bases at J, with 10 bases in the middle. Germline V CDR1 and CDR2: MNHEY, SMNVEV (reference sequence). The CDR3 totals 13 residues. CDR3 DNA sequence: TGTGCCAGCAGTAGGCTCCATTACACTGAAGCTTTCTTT. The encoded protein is CASSRLHYTEAFF.

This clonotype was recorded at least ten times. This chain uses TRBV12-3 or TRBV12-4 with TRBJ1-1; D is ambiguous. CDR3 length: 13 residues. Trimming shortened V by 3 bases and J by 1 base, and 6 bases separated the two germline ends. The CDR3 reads CASSFSPNTEAFF. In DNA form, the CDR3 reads TGTGCCAGCAGTTTCAGTCCGAACACTGAAGCTTTCTTT.

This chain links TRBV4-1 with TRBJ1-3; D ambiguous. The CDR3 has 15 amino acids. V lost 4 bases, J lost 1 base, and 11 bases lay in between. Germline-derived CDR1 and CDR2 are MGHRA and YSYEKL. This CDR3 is CASSPVETSGNTIYF. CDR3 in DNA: TGCGCCAGCAGCCCCGTGGAGACTTCTGGAAACACCATATATTTT.